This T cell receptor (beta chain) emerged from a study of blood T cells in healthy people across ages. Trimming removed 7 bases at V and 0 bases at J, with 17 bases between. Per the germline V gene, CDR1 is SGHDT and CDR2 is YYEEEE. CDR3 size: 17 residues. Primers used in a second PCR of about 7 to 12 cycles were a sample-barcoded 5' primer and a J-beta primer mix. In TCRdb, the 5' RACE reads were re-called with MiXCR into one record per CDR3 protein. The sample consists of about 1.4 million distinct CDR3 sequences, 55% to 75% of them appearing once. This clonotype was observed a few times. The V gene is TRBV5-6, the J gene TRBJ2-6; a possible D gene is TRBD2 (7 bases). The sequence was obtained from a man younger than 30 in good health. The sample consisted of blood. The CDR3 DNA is TGTGCCAGCCAAAGGGGGGGCTTTAGCTCTGGGGCCAACGTCCTGACTTTC. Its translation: CASQRGGFSSGANVLTF.